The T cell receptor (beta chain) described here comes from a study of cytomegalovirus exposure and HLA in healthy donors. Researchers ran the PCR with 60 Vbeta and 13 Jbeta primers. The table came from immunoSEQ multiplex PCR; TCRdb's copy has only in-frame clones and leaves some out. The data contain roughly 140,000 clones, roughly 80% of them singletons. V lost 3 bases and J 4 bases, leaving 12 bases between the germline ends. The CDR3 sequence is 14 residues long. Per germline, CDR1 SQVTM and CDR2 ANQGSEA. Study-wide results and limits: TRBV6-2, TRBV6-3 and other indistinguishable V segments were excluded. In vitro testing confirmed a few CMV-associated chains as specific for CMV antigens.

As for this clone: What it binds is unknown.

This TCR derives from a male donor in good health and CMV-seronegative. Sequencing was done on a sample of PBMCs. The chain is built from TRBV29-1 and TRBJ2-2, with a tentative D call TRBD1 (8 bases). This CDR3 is CSVETGEGTGELFF. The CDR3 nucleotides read TGCAGCGTTGAGACAGGGGAGGGCACCGGGGAGCTGTTTTTT.